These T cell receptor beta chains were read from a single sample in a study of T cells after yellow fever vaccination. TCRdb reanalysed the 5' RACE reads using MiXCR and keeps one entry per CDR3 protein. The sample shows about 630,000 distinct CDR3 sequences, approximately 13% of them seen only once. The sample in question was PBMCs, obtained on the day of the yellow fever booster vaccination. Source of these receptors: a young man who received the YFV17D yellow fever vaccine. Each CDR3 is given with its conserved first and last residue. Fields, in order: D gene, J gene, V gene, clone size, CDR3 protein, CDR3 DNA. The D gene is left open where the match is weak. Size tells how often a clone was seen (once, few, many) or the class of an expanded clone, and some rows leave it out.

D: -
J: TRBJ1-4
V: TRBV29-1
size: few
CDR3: CSVERDVQMFF
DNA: TGCAGCGTTGAACGGGACGTCCAAATGTTTTTT

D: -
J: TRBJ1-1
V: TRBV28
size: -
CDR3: CASSFLGTFNTEAFF
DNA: TGTGCCAGCAGTTTCCTAGGGACGTTTAACACTGAAGCTTTCTTT

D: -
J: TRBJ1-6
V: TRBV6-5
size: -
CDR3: CASYGGNSPLHF
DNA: TGTGCCAGCTATGGCGGTAATTCACCCCTCCACTTT

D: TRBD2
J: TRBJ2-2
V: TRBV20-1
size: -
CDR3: CSASGREMGGELFF
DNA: TGCAGTGCTAGCGGGAGGGAAATGGGCGGGGAGCTGTTTTTT

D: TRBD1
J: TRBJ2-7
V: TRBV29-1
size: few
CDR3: CSVRTGGMVSYEQYF
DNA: TGCAGCGTCAGGACAGGGGGCATGGTGAGCTACGAGCAGTACTTC

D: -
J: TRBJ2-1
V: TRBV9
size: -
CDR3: CASSVAGHNEQFF
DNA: TGTGCCAGCAGCGTAGCGGGTCACAATGAGCAGTTCTTC

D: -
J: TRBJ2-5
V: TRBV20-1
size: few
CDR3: CSAARRNQETQYF
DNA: TGCAGTGCTGCCCGACGGAACCAAGAGACCCAGTACTTC

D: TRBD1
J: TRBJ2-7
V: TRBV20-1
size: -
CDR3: CSAPPWDRGYEQYF
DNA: TGCAGTGCTCCCCCTTGGGACAGGGGTTACGAGCAGTACTTC

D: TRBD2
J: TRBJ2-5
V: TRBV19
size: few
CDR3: CASSIASGRAETQYF
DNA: TGTGCCAGTAGTATCGCTAGCGGGAGAGCAGAGACCCAGTACTTC

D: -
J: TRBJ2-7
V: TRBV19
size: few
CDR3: CASSTDVSTISYEQYF
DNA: TGTGCCAGTAGTACAGATGTCTCGACAATCTCCTACGAGCAGTACTTC

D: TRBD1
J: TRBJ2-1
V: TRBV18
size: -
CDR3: CASSPTTGSNEQFF
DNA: TGTGCCAGCTCACCTACGACAGGGTCGAATGAGCAGTTCTTC

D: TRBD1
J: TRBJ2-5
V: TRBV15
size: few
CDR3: CATSRDRDEETQYF
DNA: TGTGCCACCAGCAGGGACAGGGACGAAGAGACCCAGTACTTC

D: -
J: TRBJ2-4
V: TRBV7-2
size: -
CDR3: CASSLREAKNIQYF
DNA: TGTGCCAGCAGCCTCAGGGAAGCCAAAAACATTCAGTACTTC

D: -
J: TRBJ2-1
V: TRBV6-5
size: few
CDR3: CASSYSLRAVSGNEQFF
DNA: TGTGCCAGCAGTTACAGTTTGCGGGCAGTATCGGGGAATGAGCAGTTCTTC

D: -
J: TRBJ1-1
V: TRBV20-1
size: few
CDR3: CSARGRGGAFF
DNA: TGCAGTGCTAGGGGGCGAGGAGGAGCTTTCTTT

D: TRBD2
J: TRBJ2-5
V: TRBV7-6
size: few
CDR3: CASSTGLAGGPRWETQYF
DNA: TGTGCCAGCAGCACGGGACTAGCGGGAGGGCCTCGTTGGGAGACCCAGTACTTC

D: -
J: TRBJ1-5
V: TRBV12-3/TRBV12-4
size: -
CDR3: CASSFSDNQPQHF
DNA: TGTGCCAGCAGTTTTTCCGATAATCAGCCCCAGCATTTT

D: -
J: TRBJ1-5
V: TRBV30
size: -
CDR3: CAWSAIYSNQPQHF
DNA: TGTGCCTGGAGTGCGATTTATAGCAATCAGCCCCAGCATTTT

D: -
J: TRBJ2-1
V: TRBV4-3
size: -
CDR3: CASSQVLRNTLYNEQFF
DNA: TGCGCCAGCAGCCAAGTCCTAAGGAACACTCTTTACAATGAGCAGTTCTTC

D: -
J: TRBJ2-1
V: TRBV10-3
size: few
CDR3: CAISSGQPNEQFF
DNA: TGTGCCATCAGTAGCGGACAGCCCAATGAGCAGTTCTTC

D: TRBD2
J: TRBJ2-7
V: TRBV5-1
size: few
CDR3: CASSLVAGGQREQYF
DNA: TGCGCCAGCAGCTTGGTAGCGGGAGGACAGCGCGAGCAGTACTTC

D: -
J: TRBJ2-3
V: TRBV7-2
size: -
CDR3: CASSIREGSPDTQYF
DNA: TGTGCCAGCAGTATAAGGGAAGGGAGCCCAGATACGCAGTATTTT

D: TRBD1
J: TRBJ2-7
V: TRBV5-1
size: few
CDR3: CASSVTGGHEQYF
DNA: TGCGCCAGCAGCGTAACAGGGGGGCACGAGCAGTACTTC

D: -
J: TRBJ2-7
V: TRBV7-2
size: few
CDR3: CASSRDFGDYEQYF
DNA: TGTGCCAGCAGTCGGGACTTCGGGGACTACGAGCAGTACTTC

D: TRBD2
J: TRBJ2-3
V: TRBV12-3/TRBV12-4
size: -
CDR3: CASSFAQTSLSGDTQYF
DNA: TGTGCCAGCAGTTTCGCCCAGACTAGCCTCAGTGGTGATACGCAGTATTTT

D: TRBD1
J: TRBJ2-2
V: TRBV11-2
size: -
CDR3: CTSRQAGTANTGELFF
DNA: TGTACCAGCAGACAAGCCGGGACAGCGAACACCGGGGAGCTGTTTTTT

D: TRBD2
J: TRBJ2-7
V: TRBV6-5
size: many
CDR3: CASSRTSGRAREQYF
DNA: TGTGCCAGCAGTCGGACTAGCGGGAGGGCCCGCGAGCAGTACTTC

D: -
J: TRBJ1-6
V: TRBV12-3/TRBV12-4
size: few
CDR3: CASSLHSNSPLHF
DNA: TGTGCCAGCAGTCTACACAGCAATTCACCCCTCCACTTT

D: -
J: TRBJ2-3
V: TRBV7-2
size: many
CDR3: CASSFASDTQYF
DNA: TGTGCCAGCAGCTTCGCGTCAGATACGCAGTATTTT

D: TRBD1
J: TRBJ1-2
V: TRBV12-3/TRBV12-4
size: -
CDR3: CASRGTGDGYTF
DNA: TGTGCCAGCAGGGGGACAGGGGATGGCTACACCTTC

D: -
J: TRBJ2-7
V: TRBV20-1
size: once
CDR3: CSATTKNHNREQYF
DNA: TGCAGTGCTACGACGAAGAATCACAACCGCGAGCAGTACTTC

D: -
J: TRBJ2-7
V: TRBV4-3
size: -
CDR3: CASSQGHVGSYEQYF
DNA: TGCGCCAGCAGCCAAGGACATGTTGGGAGCTACGAGCAGTACTTC

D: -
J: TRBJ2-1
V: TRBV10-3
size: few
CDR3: CAIGALINEQFF
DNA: TGTGCCATCGGGGCGTTAATTAATGAGCAGTTCTTC

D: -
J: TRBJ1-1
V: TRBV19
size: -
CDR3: CASRGREETTEAFF
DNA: TGTGCCAGTCGTGGAAGGGAGGAGACCACTGAAGCTTTCTTT

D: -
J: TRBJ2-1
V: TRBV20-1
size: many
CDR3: CSPGRTSNEQFF
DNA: TGCAGTCCGGGCCGGACGTCGAATGAGCAGTTCTTC

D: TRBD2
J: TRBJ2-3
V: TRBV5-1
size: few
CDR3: CASSAGAGDTQYF
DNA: TGCGCCAGTTCAGCGGGAGCTGGAGATACGCAGTATTTT

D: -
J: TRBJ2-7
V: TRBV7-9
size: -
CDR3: CASSFQGPVYEQYF
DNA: TGTGCCAGCAGCTTTCAGGGACCCGTCTACGAGCAGTACTTC

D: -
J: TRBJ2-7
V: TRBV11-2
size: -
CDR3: CASRGERGSYEQYF
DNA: TGTGCCAGCAGGGGAGAAAGGGGAAGCTACGAGCAGTACTTC

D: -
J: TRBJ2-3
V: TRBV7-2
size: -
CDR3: CAALAAADTQYF
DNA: TGTGCCGCCCTCGCCGCGGCAGATACGCAGTATTTT

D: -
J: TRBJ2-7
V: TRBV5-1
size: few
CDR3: CASSDEFYEQYF
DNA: TGCGCCAGCAGCGACGAATTCTACGAGCAGTACTTC

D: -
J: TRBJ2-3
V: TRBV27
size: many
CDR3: CASTRTRADTQYF
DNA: TGTGCCAGCACAAGAACCAGGGCAGATACGCAGTATTTT

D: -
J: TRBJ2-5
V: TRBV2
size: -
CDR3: CASSEYIQETQYF
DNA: TGTGCCAGCAGTGAATACATCCAAGAGACCCAGTACTTC

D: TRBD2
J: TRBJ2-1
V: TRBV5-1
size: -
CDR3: CASSPDGTPGGIDEQFF
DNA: TGCGCCAGCAGCCCCGACGGGACTCCCGGGGGGATCGATGAGCAGTTCTTC

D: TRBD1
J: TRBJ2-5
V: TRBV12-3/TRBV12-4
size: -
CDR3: CAICTRIIGTGGMETQYF
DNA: TGTGCCATCTGTACCCGGATAATCGGGACAGGGGGAATGGAGACCCAGTACTTC

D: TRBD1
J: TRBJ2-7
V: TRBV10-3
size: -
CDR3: CATRGQVNSYEQYF
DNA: TGTGCCACTAGGGGACAGGTGAATTCCTACGAGCAGTACTTC

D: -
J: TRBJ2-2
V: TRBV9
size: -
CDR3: CASSVSLRLVGQEELFF
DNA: TGTGCCAGCAGCGTATCCCTCAGACTAGTTGGCCAAGAGGAGCTGTTTTTT